Listed below are T cell receptor beta chains from one sample, sequenced in a study of spatial heterogeneity in lung cancer. Each CDR3 protein gets one entry after TCRdb re-called the 5' RACE reads with MiXCR. The sample contains about 120,000 distinct CDR3 sequences, 9% to 15% of which appear only once. Here the sequenced sample was PBMCs, taken at follow-up. The receptors here all came from a male donor with early-stage non-small cell lung cancer. CDR3s include the opening cysteine and the closing phenylalanine or tryptophan. A D gene is named only where the DNA matches it firmly. Clone size is shown for a subset of rows, as once, few, many or a class of expanded clone.

TGCAGTGTCTTTGGAGGGGGGAGGAGCTCCTACGAGCAGTACTTC	CSVFGGGRSSYEQYF	.	.	TRBV20-1	TRBJ2-7
TGTGCCAGCAGTTACTCCGACAGGGCAGGCACTGAAGCTTTCTTT	CASSYSDRAGTEAFF	TRBD1	few	TRBV6-5	TRBJ1-1
TGTGCCGCCGTCGGACGGTTAAACACTGAAGCTTTCTTT	CAAVGRLNTEAFF	.	many	TRBV10-3	TRBJ1-1
TGTGCCACCAGTGACCTACGAGCGGGGGATGAGCAGTTCTTC	CATSDLRAGDEQFF	TRBD2	.	TRBV24-1	TRBJ2-1
TGTGCCAGCTCACCACCGTCCGACAGGAGCCAACTGTTTTTT	CASSPPSDRSQLFF	.	few	TRBV18	TRBJ1-4
TGTGCCAGCACCGACAGTAACTATGGCTACACCTTC	CASTDSNYGYTF	.	few	TRBV12-3/TRBV12-4	TRBJ1-2
TGTGTCAGCAGCTACCCTATGGGCGGACTGCAGAACGAGCAGTACTTC	CVSSYPMGGLQNEQYF	.	.	TRBV5-6	TRBJ2-7
TGTGCCAGCAACGGCAGACCCCAAGAGACCCAGTACTTC	CASNGRPQETQYF	.	few	TRBV11-2	TRBJ2-5
TGCGCCAGCAGCAGAGGGCTTAGTCTCTTCTCACCCCTCCACTTT	CASSRGLSLFSPLHF	.	.	TRBV4-3	TRBJ1-6
TGTGCCAGCAGCTTCCTAAAGCGGGGGGGATACAATGAGCAGTTCTTC	CASSFLKRGGYNEQFF	TRBD2	.	TRBV11-2	TRBJ2-1
TGCGCCAGCAGCTTGGGGCCCTCGGGGGCCCAAGAGACCCAGTACTTC	CASSLGPSGAQETQYF	.	few	TRBV5-1	TRBJ2-5
TGCAGTGCTAGAGAGTTTTATGAGCAGTTCTTC	CSAREFYEQFF	.	.	TRBV20-1	TRBJ2-1
TGTGCCAGCAGCCCGTGGGGTCCAGGGGCAGGAGAGACCCAGTACTTC	CASSPWGPGAGETQYF	.	few	TRBV7-9	TRBJ2-5